Below are 17 T cell receptor beta chains sequenced from a single sample in a study of T-cell memory formation after mild COVID-19. TCRdb recomputed calls from the 5' RACE reads with MiXCR, one row per CDR3 protein. The table includes about 320,000 distinct CDR3 sequences, 13% to 15% detected once. What was sequenced was PBMCs or a T cell subset sorted from them (not recorded which). The receptors were sampled from a man aged 18 to 30 who had mild COVID-19 (a few samples of this study predate the infection). Cell type and time point are not known.

The sample holds a few counts of this clonotype. The gene calls are TRBV6-5 and TRBJ1-3, with D perhaps matching TRBD1 (6 bases). The CDR3 consists of 14 residues. Trimming shortened V by 6 bases and J by 2 bases, and 11 bases separated the two germline ends. The germline CDR1 and CDR2 sequences are MNHEY and SVGAGI. The CDR3 DNA reads TGTGCCAGCAGCACCGGGGGGCCTGGAAACACCATATATTTT. Its translation: CASSTGGPGNTIYF.

Worth noting for this clonotype: One end of the junction fails to match germline, which may point to a read error. The chain uses TRBV7-9 and TRBJ1-1; D is ambiguous. Germline-derived CDR1 and CDR2 are SEHNR and FQNEAQ (reference sequence). CDR3 length: 15 residues. The chain's CDR3 is CASSLGSAQNTEAFF. The CDR3, as DNA: TGTGCAAGCAGCTTAGGGTCAGCGCAGAACACTGAAGCTTTCTTT.

This clonotype was counted between two and nine times. The chain combines TRBV28 with TRBJ2-7, with 8 bases matching TRBD1. J gave up 5 bases and V 8 bases, and 11 bases lay outside the gene matches. Germline V CDR1 and CDR2: MDHEN, SYDVKM. The CDR3 loop spans 14 amino acids. Here the CDR3 reads CASGGQGGPHEQYV. As DNA, the CDR3 is TGTGCCAGCGGAGGACAGGGAGGCCCACACGAGCAGTACGTC.

The rearrangement links TRBV18 to TRBJ1-4, with a possible D match to TRBD1 (6 bases). The CDR3 covers 17 residues. The V gene's germline CDR1 is KGHSH and CDR2 LQKENI. The V end lost 5 bases, the J end lost 4 bases, and 20 bases lay between the germline ends. The CDR3 DNA sequence: TGTGCCAGCTCAAGCCTGCCAGTACAGGGTGATAATGAAAAACTGTTTTTT. The encoded protein is CASSSLPVQGDNEKLFF.

This clonotype was counted at least ten times. V usage is TRBV7-8 and J usage is TRBJ2-3, with D uncertain. The V gene lost 5 bases and the J gene lost 7 bases, with 10 bases spanning the gap. CDR3 size: 12 residues. The germline V gene has CDR1 SGHVS and CDR2 FQNEAQ. DNA of the CDR3: TGTGCCAGCAGCCTCAGACGTAATACGCAGTATTTT. Translated: CASSLRRNTQYF.

The sample holds many counts of this clonotype. The chain joins TRBV5-1 to TRBJ2-7; 11 nucleotides align to TRBD2. Losses at the gene ends were 3 bases for V and 3 bases for J; bases not matched to a gene: 8. Germline V gives CDR1 SGHRS, CDR2 YFSETQ. This CDR3 spans 16 amino acids. CDR3 residues: CASSSGPTSGVYEQYV. The DNA for the CDR3 is TGCGCCAGCAGCTCCGGGCCGACTAGCGGGGTCTACGAGCAGTACGTC.

CDR3 region: CASRDEGRGTEAFF. CDR3 nucleotides: TGTGCCAGCAGGGACGAAGGGAGGGGCACTGAAGCTTTCTTT. The J gene is TRBJ1-1, the V gene TRBV12-3 or TRBV12-4, with a possible D match to TRBD1 (5 bases). Deletions cut 6 bases from V and 4 bases from J, with 15 bases between. The CDR3 sequence is 14 residues long.

This clonotype was observed many times. The J gene is TRBJ2-3, the V gene TRBV5-1, with D perhaps matching TRBD1 (6 bases). V shed 0 bases and J shed 3 bases, with 14 bases lying between them. The CDR3 totals 16 residues. CDR1 is SGHRS and CDR2 is YFSETQ in the germline V gene. In DNA, the CDR3 is TGCGCCAGCAGCTTGGGACAGGTAACCGGGACAGATACGCAGTATTTT. As protein: CASSLGQVTGTDTQYF.

This chain joins TRBV7-9 and TRBJ1-5, with a possible D match to TRBD1 (5 bases). V lost 4 bases and J 7 bases, leaving 17 bases between the germline ends. The CDR3 sequence is 15 residues long. Germline V gives CDR1 SEHNR, CDR2 FQNEAQ (reference sequence). The CDR3: CASSSGTGIMQPQHF. The CDR3, as DNA: TGTGCCAGCAGCTCTGGTACAGGCATAATGCAGCCCCAGCATTTT.

The sample holds a few counts of this clonotype. The chain employs TRBV20-1 and TRBJ2-7; TRBD1 agrees at 10 bases. J lost 2 bases, V lost 0 bases, and 4 bases had no gene match. The V gene's germline CDR1 is DFQATT and CDR2 SNEGSKA (reference sequence). This CDR3 has 15 residues. CDR3 residues: CSARDPGTGAYEQYF. Here the CDR3 DNA reads TGCAGTGCTAGAGATCCCGGGACAGGGGCCTACGAGCAGTACTTC.

This clonotype turned up a few times. The genes are TRBV11-2 and TRBJ1-2; perhaps TRBD1 as D (5 bases). The germline gives CDR1 SGHAT, CDR2 FQNNGV. The CDR3 contains 14 residues. Trimming removed 11 bases at V and 2 bases at J, with 18 bases between. CDR3 DNA sequence: TGTGCCGCCGGCTGGGGTCAGGGAAACTATGGCTACACCTTC. This sequence encodes CAAGWGQGNYGYTF.

This clonotype was seen only a few times. The V and J genes are TRBV7-6 and TRBJ2-7; the match to TRBD1 covers 10 bases. The germline V gene encodes CDR1 SGHVS and CDR2 FNYEAQ. This CDR3 comprises 14 residues. V lost 5 bases, J lost 7 bases, and 8 bases stayed unmatched. The CDR3 sequence is CASSRDRGSGEQYV. CDR3 in DNA: TGTGCCAGCAGCCGGGACAGGGGCAGTGGAGAGCAGTACGTC.

The V call is TRBV7-2, the J call TRBJ2-5, with 11 positions matching TRBD2. Germline-derived CDR1 and CDR2 are SGHTA and FQGNSA. V lost 2 bases and J lost 5; bases outside the gene matches: 4. The CDR3 has 15 residues. The CDR3 DNA sequence: TGTGCCAGCAGCTTACCACTAGCGGGGGTGGAGACCCAGTACTTC. This codes for CASSLPLAGVETQYF.

Here the CDR3 reads CSARSPTGTEHGYTF. In DNA, the CDR3 is TGCAGTGCTAGATCCCCAACCGGGACAGAGCATGGCTACACCTTC. The chain links TRBV20-1 to TRBJ1-2, with 7 bases aligning to TRBD1. CDR1 DFQATT and CDR2 SNEGSKA come from the germline V gene (reference sequence). V lost 2 bases to trimming and J lost 6 bases; unmatched junction nucleotides: 12. This CDR3 has 15 amino acids.

The J gene is TRBJ2-5, the V gene TRBV10-3, with D perhaps matching TRBD1 (6 bases). The CDR3 contains 13 residues. The ends were cut back, 6 bases at V and 5 bases at J, with 13 bases in the middle. CDR1 is ENHRY and CDR2 is SYGVKD in the germline V gene. In DNA, the CDR3 is TGTGCCATCAGACAGGGAGTAGGGGAGACCCAGTACTTC. The encoded protein is CAIRQGVGETQYF.

This chain links TRBV6-1 with TRBJ2-3, with TRBD1 matching 8 bases. J was trimmed by 5 bases and V by 4 bases; bases with no gene match: 5. CDR1 and CDR2 (germline): MNHNS, SASEGT. The CDR3 covers 14 residues. The CDR3, as DNA: TGTGCCAGCAGTGCGACAGGGGTAGGAGATACGCAGTATTTT. Translating it yields CASSATGVGDTQYF.

Many counts were recorded for this clonotype. The rearrangement links TRBV7-8 to TRBJ2-1; D gene ambiguous. Germline values: CDR1 SGHVS, CDR2 FQNEAQ. V gave up 4 bases and J gave up 13 bases, with 23 bases separating them. The CDR3 runs to 15 residues. The CDR3 region has the DNA TGTGCCAGCAGCTCGAGCTTAGGTTACCAGTTTCTTCAGTTCTTC. This encodes CASSSSLGYQFLQFF.